This T cell receptor beta chain was obtained from a study of CD8 T cells in ankylosing spondylitis. Study results and caveats: A TCR beta motif of 8 or 9 highly homologous variants appeared characteristic of ankylosing spondylitis blood. As for the disease-linked clones, they showed a CD8+ phenotype and occurred at relatively low frequencies in peripheral blood.

From germline, CDR1 is MGHDK and CDR2 SYGVNS. The CDR3 runs to 15 residues. V was shortened by 4 bases and J by 4 bases, with 16 bases between the two germline ends. Quantitative 5'-RACE with molecular barcodes was used to make the TCR beta libraries. TCRdb reprocessed the 5' RACE reads with MiXCR, giving one entry per CDR3 protein. The top ten clones hold less than 15% of a sample with about 340,000 distinct CDR3 sequences, roughly 8% of them seen once. In this sample, this clonotype turned up a few times. The target antigen is unknown. The chain combines TRBV25-1 with TRBJ1-1, with unresolved D. The material sequenced was blood, either unsorted or a sorted T cell fraction (not recorded which). This TCR was recovered from a male donor with ankylosing spondylitis. The CDR3 reads CASSAQTADGTEAFF. For the CDR3, the DNA is TGTGCCAGCAGTGCACAGACGGCCGACGGCACTGAAGCTTTCTTT.